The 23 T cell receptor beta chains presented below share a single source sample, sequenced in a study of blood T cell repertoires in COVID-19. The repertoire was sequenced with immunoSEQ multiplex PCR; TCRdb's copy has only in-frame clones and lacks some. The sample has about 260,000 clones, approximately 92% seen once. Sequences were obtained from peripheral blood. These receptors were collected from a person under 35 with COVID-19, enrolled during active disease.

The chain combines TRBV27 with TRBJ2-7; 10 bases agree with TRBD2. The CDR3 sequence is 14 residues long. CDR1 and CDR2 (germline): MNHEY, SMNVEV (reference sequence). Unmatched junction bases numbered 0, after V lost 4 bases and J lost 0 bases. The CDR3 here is CASSSSGSSYEQYF. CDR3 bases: TGTGCCAGCAGTTCTAGCGGGAGCTCCTACGAGCAGTACTTC.

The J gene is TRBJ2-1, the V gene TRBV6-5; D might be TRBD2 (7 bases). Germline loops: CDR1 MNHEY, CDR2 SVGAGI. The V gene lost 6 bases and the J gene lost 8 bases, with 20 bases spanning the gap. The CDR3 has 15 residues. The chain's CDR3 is CASSGGTTGGDEQFF. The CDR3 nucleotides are TGTGCCAGCAGCGGGGGGACGACTGGGGGCGATGAGCAGTTCTTC.

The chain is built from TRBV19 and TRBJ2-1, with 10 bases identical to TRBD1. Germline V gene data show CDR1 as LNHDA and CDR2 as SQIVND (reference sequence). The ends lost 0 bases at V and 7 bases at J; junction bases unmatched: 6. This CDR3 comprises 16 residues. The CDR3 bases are TGTGCCAGTAGTATAGATCAGGGGACAGGGGTAAATGAGCAGTTCTTC. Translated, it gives CASSIDQGTGVNEQFF. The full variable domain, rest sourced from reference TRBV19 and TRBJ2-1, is DGGITQSPKYLFRKEGQNVTLSCEQNLNHDAMYWYRQDPGQGLRLIYYSQIVNDFQKGDIAEGYSVSREKKESFPLTVTSAQKNPTAFYLCASSIDQGTGVNEQFFGPGTRLTVL.

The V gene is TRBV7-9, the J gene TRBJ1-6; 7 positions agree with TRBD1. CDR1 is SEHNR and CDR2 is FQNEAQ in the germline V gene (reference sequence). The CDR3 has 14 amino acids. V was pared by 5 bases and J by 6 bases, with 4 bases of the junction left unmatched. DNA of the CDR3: TGTGCCAGCAGCGAGGGGGCTTTTAATTCACCCCTCCACTTT. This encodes CASSEGAFNSPLHF.

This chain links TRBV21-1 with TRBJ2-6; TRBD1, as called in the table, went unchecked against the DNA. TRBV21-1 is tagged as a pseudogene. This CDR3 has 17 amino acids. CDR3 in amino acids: CASSKRAGTYGANVLTF. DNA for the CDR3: TGTGCCAGCAGCAAACGGGCAGGGACATATGGGGCCAACGTCCTGACTTTC.

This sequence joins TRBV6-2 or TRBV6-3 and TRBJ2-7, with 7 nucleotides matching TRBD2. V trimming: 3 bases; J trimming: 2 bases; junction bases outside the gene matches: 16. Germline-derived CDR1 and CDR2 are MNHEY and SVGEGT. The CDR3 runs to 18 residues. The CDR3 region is CASSYTVADGTKPYEQYF. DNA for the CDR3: TGTGCCAGCAGTTATACGGTGGCGGACGGGACTAAGCCCTACGAGCAGTACTTC.

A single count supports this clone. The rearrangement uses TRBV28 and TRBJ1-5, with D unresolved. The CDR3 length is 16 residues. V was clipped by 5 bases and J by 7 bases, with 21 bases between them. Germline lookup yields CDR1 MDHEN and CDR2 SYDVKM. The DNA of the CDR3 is TGTGCCAGCAGTCCCCACGCAGGCTCAAGCGGGCAGCCCCAGCATTTT. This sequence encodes CASSPHAGSSGQPQHF.

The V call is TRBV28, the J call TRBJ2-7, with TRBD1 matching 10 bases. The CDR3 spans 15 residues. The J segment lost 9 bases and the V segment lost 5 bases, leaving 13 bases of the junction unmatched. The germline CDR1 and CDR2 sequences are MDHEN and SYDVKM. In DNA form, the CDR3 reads TGTGCCAGCAGTCCCCAAGGACAGGGGGGTACAGGGCAGTACTTC. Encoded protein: CASSPQGQGGTGQYF.

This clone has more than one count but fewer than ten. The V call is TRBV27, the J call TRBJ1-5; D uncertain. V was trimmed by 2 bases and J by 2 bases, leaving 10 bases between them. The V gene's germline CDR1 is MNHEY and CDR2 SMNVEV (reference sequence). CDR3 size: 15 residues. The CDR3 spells CASSLSAPGNQPQHF. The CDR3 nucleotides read TGTGCCAGCAGTTTAAGCGCTCCGGGCAATCAGCCCCAGCATTTT.

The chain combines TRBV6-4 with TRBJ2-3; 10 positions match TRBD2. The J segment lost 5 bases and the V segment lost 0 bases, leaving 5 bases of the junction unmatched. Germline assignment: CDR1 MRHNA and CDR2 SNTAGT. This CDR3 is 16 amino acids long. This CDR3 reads CASSDSPAGGRDTQYF. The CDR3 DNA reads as TGTGCCAGCAGTGACTCCCCAGCGGGAGGGAGAGATACGCAGTATTTT.

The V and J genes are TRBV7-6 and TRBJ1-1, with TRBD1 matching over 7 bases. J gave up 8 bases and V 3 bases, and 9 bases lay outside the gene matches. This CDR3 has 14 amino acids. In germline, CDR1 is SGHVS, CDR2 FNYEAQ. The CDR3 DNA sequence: TGTGCCAGCAGCTTGATCACAGGGGCCGGAGAAGCTTTCTTT. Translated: CASSLITGAGEAFF.

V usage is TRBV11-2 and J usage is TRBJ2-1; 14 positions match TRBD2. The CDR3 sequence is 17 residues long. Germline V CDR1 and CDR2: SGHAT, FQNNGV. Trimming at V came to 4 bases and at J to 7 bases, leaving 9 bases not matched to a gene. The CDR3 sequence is CASSSLSRTSGRNEQFF. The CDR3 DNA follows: TGTGCCAGCAGCTCATTATCCCGGACTAGCGGGAGGAATGAGCAGTTCTTC.

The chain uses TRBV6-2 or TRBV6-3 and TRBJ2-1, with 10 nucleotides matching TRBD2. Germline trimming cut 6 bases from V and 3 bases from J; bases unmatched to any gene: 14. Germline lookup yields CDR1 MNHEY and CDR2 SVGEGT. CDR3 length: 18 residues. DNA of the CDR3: TGTGCCAGCAGCCCCCCGGCAACAGGACTAGCGGTCTACAATGAGCAGTTCTTC. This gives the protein CASSPPATGLAVYNEQFF.

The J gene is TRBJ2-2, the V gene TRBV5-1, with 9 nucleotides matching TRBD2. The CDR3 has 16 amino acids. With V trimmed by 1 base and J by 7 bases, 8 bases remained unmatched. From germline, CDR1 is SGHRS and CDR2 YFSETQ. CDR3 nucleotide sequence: TGCGCCAGCAGCTTGATAGCGGGAGCAAGAAGCGGGGAGCTGTTTTTT. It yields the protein CASSLIAGARSGELFF. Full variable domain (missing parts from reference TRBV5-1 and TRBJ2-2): KAGVTQTPRYLIKTRGQQVTLSCSPISGHRSVSWYQQTPGQGLQFLFEYFSETQRNKGNFPGRFSGRQFSNSRSEMNVSTLELGDSALYLCASSLIAGARSGELFFGEGSRLTVL.

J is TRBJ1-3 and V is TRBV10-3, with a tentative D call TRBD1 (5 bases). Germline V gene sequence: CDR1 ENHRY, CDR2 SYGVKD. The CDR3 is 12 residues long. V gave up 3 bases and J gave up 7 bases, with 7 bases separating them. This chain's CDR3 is CAISDGGNTIYF. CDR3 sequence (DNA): TGTGCCATCAGTGACGGGGGGAACACCATATATTTT.

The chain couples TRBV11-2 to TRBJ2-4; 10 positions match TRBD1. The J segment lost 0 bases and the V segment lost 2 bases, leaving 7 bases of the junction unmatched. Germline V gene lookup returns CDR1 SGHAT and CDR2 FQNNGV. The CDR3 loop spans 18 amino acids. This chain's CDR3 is CASSLPGTGARAKNIQYF. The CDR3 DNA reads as TGTGCCAGCAGCTTACCCGGGACAGGGGCCAGAGCCAAAAACATTCAGTACTTC.

The CDR3 protein is CASSFSGQGIEQYF. The CDR3, as DNA: TGTGCCAGCAGTTTCTCGGGACAGGGGATCGAGCAGTACTTC. The chain combines TRBV27 with TRBJ2-7, with TRBD1 matching over 10 bases. From germline, CDR1 is MNHEY and CDR2 SMNVEV (reference sequence). The CDR3 consists of 14 residues. V dropped 3 bases and J dropped 6; count of bases not matched to a gene: 5.

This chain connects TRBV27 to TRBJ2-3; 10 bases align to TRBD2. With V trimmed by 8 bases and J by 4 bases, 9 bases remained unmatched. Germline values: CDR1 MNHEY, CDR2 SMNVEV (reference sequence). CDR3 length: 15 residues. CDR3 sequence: CASHTPGLAPDTQYF. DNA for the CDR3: TGTGCCAGCCACACCCCGGGACTAGCGCCAGATACGCAGTATTTT.

The CDR3 bases are TGTGCCAGCAGCTTGACGGGGGGGGCCTACGAGCAGTACTTC. Its translation is CASSLTGGAYEQYF. This rearrangement joins TRBV7-8 to TRBJ2-7; the match to TRBD2 covers 8 bases. CDR1 and CDR2 from the germline V gene are SGHVS and FQNEAQ. V shed 3 bases and J 2 bases; nucleotides not matched to a gene: 3. CDR3 length: 14 amino acids.

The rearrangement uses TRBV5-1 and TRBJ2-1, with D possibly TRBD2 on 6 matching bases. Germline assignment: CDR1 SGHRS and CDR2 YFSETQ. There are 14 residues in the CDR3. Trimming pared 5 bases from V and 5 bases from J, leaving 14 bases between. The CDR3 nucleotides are TGCGCCAGCAGAGCCGGACTAAGGGACAATGAGCAGTTCTTC. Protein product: CASRAGLRDNEQFF.

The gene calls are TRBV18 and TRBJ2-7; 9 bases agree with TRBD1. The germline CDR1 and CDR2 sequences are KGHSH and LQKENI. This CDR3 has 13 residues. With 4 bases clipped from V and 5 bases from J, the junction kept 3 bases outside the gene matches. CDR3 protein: CASSHDRGNEQYF. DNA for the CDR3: TGTGCCAGCTCACACGACAGGGGGAACGAGCAGTACTTC.

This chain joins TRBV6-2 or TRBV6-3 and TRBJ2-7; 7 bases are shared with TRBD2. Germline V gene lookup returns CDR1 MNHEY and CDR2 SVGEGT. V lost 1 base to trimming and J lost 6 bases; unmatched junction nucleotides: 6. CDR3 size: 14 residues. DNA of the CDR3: TGTGCCAGCAGTTACTTAGGGAGGGAAAGCGAGCAGTACTTC. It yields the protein CASSYLGRESEQYF.

CDR3 nucleotides: TGTGCCTGGAGTGCCTTAGTTACGAATGAGCAGTTCTTC. Residues: CAWSALVTNEQFF. This rearrangement joins TRBV30 to TRBJ2-1; the D is unclear. CDR1 GTSNPN and CDR2 SVGIG come from the germline V gene (reference sequence). V lost 1 base and J 7 bases, leaving 11 bases between the germline ends. CDR3 length: 13 amino acids.